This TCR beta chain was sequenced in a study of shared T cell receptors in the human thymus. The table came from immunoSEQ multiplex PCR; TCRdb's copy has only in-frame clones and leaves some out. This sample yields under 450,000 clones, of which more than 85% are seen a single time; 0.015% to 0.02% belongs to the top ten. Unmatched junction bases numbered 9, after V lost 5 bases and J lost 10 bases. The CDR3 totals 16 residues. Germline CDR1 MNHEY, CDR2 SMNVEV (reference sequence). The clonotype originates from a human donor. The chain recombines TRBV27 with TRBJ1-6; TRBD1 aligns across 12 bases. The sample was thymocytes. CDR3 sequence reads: CASSKGTGGGCSPLHF. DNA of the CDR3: TGTGCCAGCAGTAAAGGGACAGGGGGCGGCTGCTCACCCCTCCACTTT.